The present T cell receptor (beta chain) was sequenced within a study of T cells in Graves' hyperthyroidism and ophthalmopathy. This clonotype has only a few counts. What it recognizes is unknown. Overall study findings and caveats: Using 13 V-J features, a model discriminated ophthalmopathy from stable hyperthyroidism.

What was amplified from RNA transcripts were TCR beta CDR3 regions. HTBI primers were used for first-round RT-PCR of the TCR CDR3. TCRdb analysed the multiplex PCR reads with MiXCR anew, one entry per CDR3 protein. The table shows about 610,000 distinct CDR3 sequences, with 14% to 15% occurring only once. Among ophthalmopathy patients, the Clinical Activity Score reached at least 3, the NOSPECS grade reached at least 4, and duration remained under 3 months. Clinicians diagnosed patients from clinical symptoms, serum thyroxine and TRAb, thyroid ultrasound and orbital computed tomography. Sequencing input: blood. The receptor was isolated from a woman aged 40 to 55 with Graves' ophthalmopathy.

The CDR3 loop reads CASSEASGAEQYF. The CDR3 coding sequence is TGTGCCAGCAGTGAAGCATCAGGGGCCGAGCAGTACTTC. The V call is TRBV6-1, the J call TRBJ2-7, with D possibly TRBD1 on 6 matching bases. The CDR3 has 13 residues. V lost 0 bases, J lost 6 bases, and 9 bases lay in between. Germline CDR1 reads MNHNS; CDR2 reads SASEGT.